One sample yielded the 8 T cell receptor beta chains listed below, sequenced in a study of cytomegalovirus exposure and HLA in healthy donors. In the PCR, 60 Vbeta and 13 Jbeta primers were used. This table comes from immunoSEQ multiplex PCR, and its TCRdb copy is limited to in-frame clones, with some not included. The sample consists of some 89,000 clones, about two thirds of them appearing once. Sample: PBMCs. These receptor sequences come from a man in his fifties or sixties in good health and CMV-seronegative.

This chain joins TRBV7-2 and TRBJ2-2; D is perhaps TRBD2 (7 bases). This CDR3 contains 14 residues. The germline CDR1 and CDR2 sequences are SGHTA and FQGNSA. Trimming stripped 9 bases from V and 3 bases from J, with 14 bases between. The CDR3, as DNA: TGTGCCAGTATGGGGGGGCTCGACACCGGGGAGCTGTTTTTT. Translation: CASMGGLDTGELFF.

The chain links TRBV4-1 to TRBJ2-1; 8 bases agree with TRBD2. The CDR3 length is 14 residues. CDR1 is MGHRA, CDR2 YSYEKL, per germline. The trim removed 0 bases at V and 13 bases at J, leaving 8 bases unmatched. Written as DNA, the CDR3 is TGCGCCAGCAGCCAAGATCAAGGGACTAGTCGTCAGTTCTTC. Protein sequence: CASSQDQGTSRQFF.

The CDR3 bases are TGTGCCAGCAGTGAAGGACAGGATTACGCTGAAGCTTTCTTT. As protein: CASSEGQDYAEAFF. This rearrangement joins TRBV6-1 to TRBJ1-1; TRBD1 is a possible D gene (6 bases). This CDR3 has 14 residues. V lost 1 base to trimming and J lost 6 bases, with 12 bases between them. Germline V lookup: CDR1 MNHNS, CDR2 SASEGT.

This clone turned up a few times. This chain uses TRBV28 with TRBJ2-2, with 9 bases fitting TRBD2. V lost 8 bases, J lost 7 bases, and 11 bases stayed unmatched. The CDR3 consists of 15 residues. Germline CDR1 MDHEN, CDR2 SYDVKM. Here the CDR3 reads CASCSLAGRGGELFF. CDR3 DNA: TGTGCCAGCTGTTCCCTAGCGGGGAGGGGCGGGGAGCTGTTTTTT. The full variable domain, rest sourced from reference TRBV28 and TRBJ2-2, is DVKVTQSSRYLVKRTGEKVFLECVQDMDHENMFWYRQDPGLGLRLIYFSYDVKMKEKGDIPEGYSVSREKKERFSLILESASTNQTSMYLCASCSLAGRGGELFFGEGSRLTVL.

This sequence joins TRBV6-1 and TRBJ2-6; 9 positions agree with TRBD1. Germline assignment: CDR1 MNHNS and CDR2 SASEGT. V lost 11 bases, J lost 0 bases, and 5 bases stayed unmatched. This CDR3 has 15 residues. For the CDR3, the DNA is TGTGCCTTAGGACAGGGGAGCTCTGGGGCCAACGTCCTGACTTTC. This gives the protein CALGQGSSGANVLTF.

The genes are TRBV19 and TRBJ1-5; D ambiguous. V was trimmed by 1 base and J by 5 bases, leaving 15 bases between them. The CDR3 sequence is 16 residues long. Germline V CDR1 and CDR2: LNHDA, SQIVND (reference sequence). In DNA, the CDR3 is TGTGCCAGTAGTATAGGGGCAGGCCGTGCAGATCAGCCCCAGCATTTT. Translated, it gives CASSIGAGRADQPQHF.

The V call is TRBV7-9, the J call TRBJ1-5; maybe TRBD1 (5 bases). This CDR3 has 16 amino acids. Germline V gene data show CDR1 as SEHNR and CDR2 as FQNEAQ (reference sequence). V was cut by 5 bases and J by 3 bases, with 17 bases left in between. The CDR3 nucleotides are TGTGCCAGCAGCCCCCTGTTTACAGGCCTCAATCAGCCCCAGCATTTT. Translating it yields CASSPLFTGLNQPQHF.

The chain couples TRBV5-1 to TRBJ1-1; a weak D match, TRBD1 (6 bases). This CDR3 is 17 amino acids long. V lost 5 bases and J 0 bases, leaving 20 bases between the germline ends. Germline CDR1 reads SGHRS; CDR2 reads YFSETQ. The CDR3 sequence: CASRRWGTTLLNTEAFF. DNA for the CDR3: TGCGCCAGCAGAAGGTGGGGGACAACCTTATTGAACACTGAAGCTTTCTTT.